Listed below are T cell receptor beta chains from one sample, sequenced in a study of PD-1 blockade in classical Hodgkin lymphoma. TCRdb's table, derived via immunoSEQ multiplex PCR, lists solely in-frame clones and lacks some. Found here are approximately 150,000 clones, around four fifths of them singletons; the top ten hold roughly 9.2%. The source was peripheral blood mononuclear cells (PBMCs), collected before the second cycle of nivolumab. Receptors were obtained from a human donor with classical Hodgkin lymphoma. CDR3s include the opening cysteine and the closing phenylalanine or tryptophan. Fields, in order: V gene, D gene, J gene, clone size, CDR3 protein, CDR3 DNA. A D gene is named only where the DNA matches it firmly. A row's size may be missing; if present it is once, few, many or a size class.

TRBV10-3,TRBD1,TRBJ1-4,NA,CAIRDREELFF,TGTGCCATCAGGGACAGGGAGGAACTGTTTTTT
TRBV29-1,NA,TRBJ2-1,NA,CSVESGQVSYNEQFF,TGCAGCGTTGAATCGGGGCAGGTCTCCTACAATGAGCAGTTCTTC
TRBV7-9,NA,TRBJ1-2,few,CASSLAGGDGYTF,TGTGCCAGCAGCTTAGCCGGGGGGGATGGCTACACCTTC
TRBV7-2,NA,TRBJ1-3,NA,CASSLGLPGGGNTIYF,TGTGCCAGCAGCTTAGGTCTTCCGGGGGGCGGAAACACCATATATTTT
TRBV2,NA,TRBJ1-1,once,CASSERPFSFTEAFF,TGTGCCAGCAGTGAAAGGCCATTCTCCTTCACTGAAGCTTTCTTT
TRBV7-2,TRBD1,TRBJ1-1,NA,CASSPGQGAGTEAFF,TGTGCCAGCAGCCCCGGACAGGGGGCTGGCACTGAAGCTTTCTTT
TRBV9,NA,TRBJ1-1,NA,CASQGGSRKAFF,TGTGCCAGCCAAGGAGGCAGTCGTAAAGCTTTCTTT
TRBV27,NA,TRBJ1-2,NA,CASTSSGAAFYGYTF,TGTGCCAGCACCTCGTCGGGGGCCGCGTTCTATGGCTACACCTTC
TRBV27,TRBD2,TRBJ2-1,NA,CASSPLGTSGNNEQFF,TGTGCCAGCAGTCCCCTTGGGACTAGCGGAAACAATGAGCAGTTCTTC
TRBV7-9,NA,TRBJ2-3,NA,CASSLDPSGTTSTDTQYF,TGTGCCAGCAGCTTAGATCCTTCCGGGACAACTAGCACAGATACGCAGTATTTT
TRBV9,TRBD1,TRBJ1-4,NA,CASSTWDRGNEKLFF,TGTGCCAGCAGCACCTGGGACAGGGGTAATGAAAAACTGTTTTTT
TRBV18,NA,TRBJ1-2,NA,CASSLASNYGYTF,TGTGCCAGCTCCCTCGCGTCTAACTATGGCTACACCTTC
TRBV6-6,NA,TRBJ2-7,NA,CASSARLYEQYF,TGTGCCAGCAGTGCCCGGCTCTACGAGCAGTACTTC
TRBV30,NA,TRBJ2-5,few,CAWSVQVGAMETQYF,TGTGCCTGGAGTGTACAGGTGGGAGCGATGGAGACCCAGTACTTC
TRBV18,TRBD1,TRBJ1-1,NA,CASSPQGAENTEAFF,TGTGCCAGCTCACCACAGGGGGCTGAAAACACTGAAGCTTTCTTT
TRBV5-4,TRBD2,TRBJ2-5,NA,CASRSGLAGIETQYF,TGTGCCTCACGATCGGGACTAGCGGGGATAGAGACCCAGTACTTC
TRBV19,TRBD2,TRBJ2-3,NA,CATRGSGRTDTQYF,TGTGCCACTAGGGGAAGCGGGAGAACAGATACGCAGTATTTT
TRBV27,NA,TRBJ1-1,once,CASSSKAGLKTVEAFF,TGTGCCAGCAGTTCAAAAGCAGGCTTGAAGACGGTTGAAGCTTTCTTT
TRBV2,TRBD1,TRBJ1-2,NA,CASSESLQGSYGYTF,TGTGCCAGCAGTGAGTCTCTACAGGGGAGCTATGGCTACACCTTC
TRBV7-9,NA,TRBJ1-4,NA,CASSPGSGPYEKLFF,TGTGCCAGCAGCCCTGGTTCGGGGCCTTATGAAAAACTGTTTTTT
TRBV6-1,TRBD1,TRBJ1-5,NA,CASSEALRDRRVYSNQPQHF,TGTGCCAGCAGTGAAGCGCTTAGGGACAGGAGAGTTTATAGCAATCAGCCCCAGCATTTT
TRBV7-2,NA,TRBJ2-3,NA,CASSFEGKGSDTQYF,TGTGCCAGCAGCTTCGAGGGGAAGGGTTCAGATACGCAGTATTTT
TRBV25-1,NA,TRBJ2-7,few,CASTPGGSWEQYF,TGTGCCAGCACACCTGGGGGCAGTTGGGAGCAGTACTTC
TRBV6-5,TRBD1,TRBJ2-5,NA,CASSYSRGLETQYF,TGTGCCAGCAGTTACTCCAGGGGGCTAGAGACCCAGTACTTC
TRBV7-2,NA,TRBJ1-5,NA,CASRFNPGRGEPQHF,TGTGCCAGCAGATTTAACCCGGGCCGGGGAGAGCCCCAGCATTTT
TRBV18,TRBD2,TRBJ2-7,NA,CASSPPGGRATTGEQYF,TGTGCCAGCTCACCACCGGGCGGGAGGGCAACAACCGGCGAGCAGTACTTC
TRBV6-6,NA,TRBJ2-3,NA,CASSNAGTGLTDTQYF,TGTGCCAGCTCTAATGCCGGGACGGGGCTCACAGATACGCAGTATTTT
TRBV7-2,NA,TRBJ1-4,NA,CASSLGSNEKLFF,TGTGCCAGCAGCTTAGGGTCTAACGAAAAACTGTTTTTT
TRBV7-3,TRBD1,TRBJ2-7,NA,CASSLTAGTVGYEQYF,TGTGCCAGCAGCTTAACGGCCGGGACAGTAGGTTACGAGCAGTACTTC
TRBV29-1,TRBD2,TRBJ2-1,NA,CSVEEGWREFPPFYNEQFF,TGCAGCGTTGAAGAGGGGTGGCGGGAGTTCCCCCCCTTCTACAATGAGCAGTTCTTC
TRBV7-7,NA,TRBJ2-2,NA,CASSSGLNTGELFF,TGTGCCAGCAGCTCCGGACTGAACACCGGGGAGCTGTTTTTT
TRBV6-5,NA,TRBJ2-1,NA,CASSYGGAYNEQFF,TGTGCCAGCAGTTACGGGGGAGCCTACAATGAGCAGTTCTTC
TRBV27,NA,TRBJ2-1,NA,CASRLWADPAAYNEQFF,TGTGCCAGCAGACTTTGGGCGGACCCGGCGGCCTACAATGAGCAGTTCTTC